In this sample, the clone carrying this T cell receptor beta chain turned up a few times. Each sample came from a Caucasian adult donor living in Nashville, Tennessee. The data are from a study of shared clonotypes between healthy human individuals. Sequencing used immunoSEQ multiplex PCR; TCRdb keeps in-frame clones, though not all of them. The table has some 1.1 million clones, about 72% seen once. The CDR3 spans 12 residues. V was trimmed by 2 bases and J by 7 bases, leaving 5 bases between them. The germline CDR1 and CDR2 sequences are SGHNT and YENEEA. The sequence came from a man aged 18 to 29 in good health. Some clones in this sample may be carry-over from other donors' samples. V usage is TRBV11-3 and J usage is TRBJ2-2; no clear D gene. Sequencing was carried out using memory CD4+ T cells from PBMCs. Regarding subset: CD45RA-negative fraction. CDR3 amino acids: CASSLFVGELFF. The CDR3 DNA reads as TGTGCCAGCAGCTTATTTGTCGGGGAGCTGTTTTTT.